The clone carrying this T cell receptor beta chain was found many times. Its antigen is unidentified. Looked up from germline, CDR1 is SGHRS and CDR2 is YFSETQ. The CDR3 sequence is 14 residues long. Unmatched junction bases numbered 9, after V lost 9 bases and J lost 5 bases. The sample comes from a study of CD8 T cells in ankylosing spondylitis. Study-level points and caveats: Apparently characteristic of ankylosing spondylitis blood was a TCR beta motif (about 8 highly homologous variants). Disease-linked clones, CD8+, were relatively rare in peripheral blood.

Making use of molecular barcodes, quantitative 5'-RACE generated TCR beta libraries. TCRdb called the 5' RACE reads again in MiXCR, with one record for every CDR3 protein. The profile shows about 170,000 distinct CDR3 sequences, approximately 20% of them singletons. The chain combines TRBV5-1 with TRBJ2-1, with 9 bases identical to TRBD2. The sequence came from a male donor with ankylosing spondylitis or in good health (not recorded which). The sample was blood, either unsorted or a sorted T cell fraction (not recorded which). CDR3: CATKLLAGNNEQFF. The CDR3 region has the DNA TGCGCCACCAAGCTGCTAGCGGGGAACAATGAGCAGTTCTTC. The complete variable domain, with remaining parts taken from reference TRBV5-1 and TRBJ2-1, reads KAGVTQTPRYLIKTRGQQVTLSCSPISGHRSVSWYQQTPGQGLQFLFEYFSETQRNKGNFPGRFSGRQFSNSRSEMNVSTLELGDSALYLCATKLLAGNNEQFFGPGTRLTVL.